What follows are 31 T cell receptor beta chains derived from one specimen sequenced in a study of blood T cell repertoires in COVID-19. Measured with immunoSEQ multiplex PCR; TCRdb has only the in-frame clones, and not every one. The sample consists of about 220,000 clones, around 84% of them appearing once. Sequences were obtained from peripheral blood. Receptors were obtained from a man between 50 and 59 years old with active or convalescent COVID-19.

Points on this clone: This sample also contains other DNA sequences that code for the same CDR3. The rearrangement uses TRBV27 and TRBJ2-5; D is uncertain. The length of the CDR3 is 12 residues. Trimming took off 2 bases at V and 4 bases at J, with 5 bases between the two ends. In germline, CDR1 is MNHEY, CDR2 SMNVEV (reference sequence). CDR3 nucleotides: TGTGCCAGCAGTTTAACTGGAGAGACCCAGTACTTC. It yields the protein CASSLTGETQYF.

The chain couples TRBV6-5 to TRBJ1-6, with unresolved D. Germline values: CDR1 MNHEY, CDR2 SVGAGI. Trimming removed 6 bases at V and 0 bases at J, with 12 bases between. CDR3 length equals 16 residues. CDR3 coding DNA: TGTGCCAGCAGCTACCACATAAGCTCCTATAATTCACCCCTCCACTTT. This gives the protein CASSYHISSYNSPLHF.

This clone was counted a single time. The chain joins TRBV18 to TRBJ2-2; 8 nucleotides line up with TRBD2. CDR1 and CDR2 (germline): KGHSH, LQKENI. The CDR3 runs 15 residues. Germline trimming cut 5 bases from V and 5 bases from J; bases unmatched to any gene: 7. The CDR3 sequence is CASSVLGLGTGELFF. CDR3 in DNA: TGTGCCAGCTCAGTCCTGGGACTAGGTACCGGGGAGCTGTTTTTT.

The chain links TRBV5-4 to TRBJ2-6; TRBD1 agrees at 11 bases. Germline lookup yields CDR1 SGHNT and CDR2 YYREEE (reference sequence). The CDR3 is made up of 17 amino acids. Trimming took 8 bases from V and 1 from J; bases not matched to a gene: 8. Here the CDR3 DNA reads TGTGCCAGTAGTCTGGGACAGGGGGGGTCTGGGGCCAACGTCCTGACTTTC. This sequence encodes CASSLGQGGSGANVLTF.

The chain couples TRBV7-8 to TRBJ2-4; weak D call: TRBD2 (5 bases). The CDR3 runs to 16 residues. The germline V gene has CDR1 SGHVS and CDR2 FQNEAQ. Trimming shortened V by 1 base and J by 0 bases, and 10 bases separated the two germline ends. DNA for the CDR3: TGTGCCAGCAGCTTAGAAAGCGGACTAGCCAAAAACATTCAGTACTTC. Translated: CASSLESGLAKNIQYF.

The CDR3 sequence is CASSLGQTFQETQYF. CDR3 nucleotide sequence: TGTGCCAGCAGCTTGGGACAGACGTTCCAAGAGACCCAGTACTTC. This chain connects TRBV7-9 to TRBJ2-5; 7 nucleotides line up with TRBD1. From germline, CDR1 is SEHNR and CDR2 FQNEAQ (reference sequence). V was pared by 3 bases and J by 1 base, with 5 bases of the junction left unmatched. The CDR3 loop spans 15 amino acids.

This clone has a handful of counts. The genes are TRBV7-2 and TRBJ2-1; D is unresolved. The V gene lost 5 bases and the J gene lost 8 bases, with 16 bases spanning the gap. From germline, CDR1 is SGHTA and CDR2 FQGNSA. CDR3 length: 14 amino acids. The CDR3 here is CASSQGSRYDEQFF. CDR3 nucleotides: TGTGCCAGCAGCCAAGGTAGCCGGTACGATGAGCAGTTCTTC.

This chain uses TRBV4-3 with TRBJ1-3; no clear D. CDR1 and CDR2 (germline): LGHNA, YSLEER. V lost 1 base to trimming and J lost 0 bases, with 10 bases between them. The CDR3 runs to 16 residues. The CDR3 loop reads CASSQGTVPSGNTIYF. The CDR3 bases are TGCGCCAGCAGCCAAGGAACAGTCCCCTCTGGAAACACCATATATTTT.

J is TRBJ2-7 and V is TRBV7-9; 7 bases agree with TRBD2. From germline, CDR1 is SEHNR and CDR2 FQNEAQ (reference sequence). This CDR3 contains 12 residues. The V segment lost 3 bases and the J segment 5 bases; nucleotides outside the gene matches: 1. The CDR3 region is CASSFGTNEQYF. CDR3 bases: TGTGCCAGCAGCTTCGGGACTAACGAGCAGTACTTC.

The V and J genes are TRBV7-2 and TRBJ2-5; D is unclear. This CDR3 region has 12 residues. V shed 8 bases and J shed 0 bases, with 7 bases lying between them. Germline assignment: CDR1 SGHTA and CDR2 FQGNSA. DNA of the CDR3: TGTGCCAGCTCGGTGTACCAAGAGACCCAGTACTTC. It encodes CASSVYQETQYF.

The rearrangement joins TRBV5-5 to TRBJ2-1, with TRBD2 matching over 14 bases. In germline, CDR1 is SGHKS, CDR2 YYEKEE (reference sequence). The CDR3 sequence is 17 residues long. Trimming removed 4 bases from V and 5 bases from J; junction bases left unmatched: 8. The DNA for the CDR3 is TGTGCCAGCAGCCCCTATCCGACTAGCGGGGGGGACAATGAGCAGTTCTTC. This gives the protein CASSPYPTSGGDNEQFF.

The J gene is TRBJ2-7, the V gene TRBV6-5; 8 bases fit TRBD1. Germline CDR1 reads MNHEY; CDR2 reads SVGAGI. V shed 9 bases, J shed 1 base, and the junction held 5 bases outside the gene matches. This CDR3 region has 13 residues. The CDR3 is CASKRTGSYEQYV. In DNA form, the CDR3 reads TGTGCCAGTAAACGGACAGGGTCCTACGAGCAGTACGTC.

The chain carries TRBV6-4 and TRBJ2-1; 10 nucleotides align to TRBD2. CDR1 and CDR2 from the germline V gene are MRHNA and SNTAGT. The CDR3 covers 14 residues. V lost 3 bases and J lost 7; bases outside the gene matches: 3. The chain's CDR3 is CASSEAGGRNEQFF. The CDR3 DNA is TGTGCCAGCAGTGAAGCGGGGGGGCGGAATGAGCAGTTCTTC.

The rearrangement uses TRBV5-1 and TRBJ1-1; possible D gene TRBD1, 5 bases. CDR1 is SGHRS, CDR2 YFSETQ, per germline. V was pared by 2 bases and J by 6 bases, with 11 bases between. This CDR3 has 13 amino acids. This CDR3 is CASSLGRAAEAFF. As DNA, the CDR3 is TGCGCCAGCAGCTTAGGCAGGGCCGCTGAAGCTTTCTTT.

This clone was seen a single time. This rearrangement joins TRBV2 to TRBJ2-5, with TRBD2 matching over 9 bases. The CDR3 consists of 15 residues. In germline, CDR1 is SNHLY, CDR2 FYNNEI. Losses at the gene ends were 6 bases for V and 5 bases for J; bases not matched to a gene: 10. The CDR3 coding sequence is TGTGCCAGCAGCGAATTGGTAGCGGGGGTTGAGACCCAGTACTTC. Protein: CASSELVAGVETQYF.

The chain links TRBV7-2 to TRBJ2-3, with D possibly being TRBD2 (6 bases). This CDR3 has 17 amino acids. V lost 0 bases and J lost 2, with 15 bases in between. CDR1 is SGHTA, CDR2 FQGNSA, per germline. The CDR3 coding sequence is TGTGCCAGCAGCTTAGCGCTTGGTAGCGGCTACACAGATACGCAGTATTTT. Its protein product is CASSLALGSGYTDTQYF.

The V and J genes are TRBV6-1 and TRBJ1-2; the match to TRBD1 covers 7 bases. Germline CDR1 reads MNHNS; CDR2 reads SASEGT. The CDR3 consists of 15 residues. V gave up 2 bases and J gave up 5 bases; unmatched junction bases: 8. The CDR3 reads CASSETPDRVYGYTF. CDR3 bases: TGTGCCAGCAGTGAAACCCCTGACAGGGTTTATGGCTACACCTTC.

The chain joins TRBV14 to TRBJ2-2, with D uncertain. Germline CDR1 reads SGHDN; CDR2 reads FVKESK. V shed 3 bases and J shed 1 base, with 3 bases lying between them. The CDR3 is 13 residues long. CDR3 loop: CASSHLNTGELFF. DNA for the CDR3: TGTGCCAGCAGCCATCTGAACACCGGGGAGCTGTTTTTT.

V gene TRBV6-2 or TRBV6-3 combines with J gene TRBJ2-5; TRBD2 aligns across 10 bases. V dropped 4 bases and J dropped 5; count of bases not matched to a gene: 10. The V gene's germline CDR1 is MNHEY and CDR2 SVGEGT. The CDR3 has 16 residues. The CDR3 is CASSSKAGGPGETQYF. CDR3 DNA sequence: TGTGCCAGCAGTTCGAAAGCGGGGGGGCCCGGGGAGACCCAGTACTTC.

The chain couples TRBV27 to TRBJ2-1; TRBD2 aligns across 8 bases. The CDR3 has 17 residues. V shed 4 bases, J shed 6 bases, and the junction held 14 bases outside the gene matches. In germline, CDR1 is MNHEY, CDR2 SMNVEV (reference sequence). The CDR3 bases are TGTGCCAGCAGTTCCAATACCGGATCGGGAGGGGCCAATGAGCAGTTCTTC. It encodes CASSSNTGSGGANEQFF.

The V call is TRBV5-8, the J call TRBJ1-5; TRBD1 agrees at 8 bases. This CDR3 has 14 amino acids. CDR1 and CDR2 (germline): SGHTS, YDEGEE. J lost 6 bases, V lost 2 bases, and 4 bases had no gene match. As DNA, the CDR3 is TGTGCCAGCAGCTTACGACAGGGGACTCAGCCCCAGCATTTT. Residues: CASSLRQGTQPQHF.

The chain is built from TRBV15 and TRBJ2-7, with 7 bases fitting TRBD2. Germline CDR1 is LNHNV and CDR2 is YYDKDF (reference sequence). The CDR3 is 16 residues long. The V and J ends lost 2 bases and 2 bases, in that order; junction bases with no gene match: 9. The CDR3 DNA is TGTGCCACCAGCAGACCCCTCGAAGGGACTACCTACGAGCAGTACTTC. Translating it yields CATSRPLEGTTYEQYF.

The chain links TRBV2 to TRBJ1-1, with D possibly TRBD1 on 5 matching bases. Trimming took 6 bases from V and 5 from J, leaving 13 bases between them. The CDR3 runs 13 residues. The germline V gene encodes CDR1 SNHLY and CDR2 FYNNEI. CDR3 nucleotide sequence: TGTGCCAGCAGCCAGGAGGGGAGGACTGAAGCTTTCTTT. This encodes CASSQEGRTEAFF.

This clone turned up a few times. The chain has TRBV6-5 and TRBJ1-3, with 8 bases identical to TRBD1. Germline trimming cut 6 bases from V and 4 bases from J; bases unmatched to any gene: 5. The germline CDR1 and CDR2 sequences are MNHEY and SVGAGI. The CDR3 covers 14 residues. In DNA, the CDR3 is TGTGCCAGCAGCACGGGACAGGAGGGAAACACCATATATTTT. This translates into CASSTGQEGNTIYF.

The V gene is TRBV7-2, the J gene TRBJ2-5; the match to TRBD1 covers 8 bases. The CDR3 is made up of 15 amino acids. From germline, CDR1 is SGHTA and CDR2 FQGNSA. The V and J ends lost 2 bases and 2 bases, in that order; junction bases with no gene match: 4. In DNA, the CDR3 is TGTGCCAGCAGCTTACTACAGGGGGGTCAAGAGACCCAGTACTTC. Protein sequence: CASSLLQGGQETQYF.

The rearrangement uses TRBV3-1 (or the pseudogene TRBV3-2) and TRBJ1-1; D gene ambiguous. Trimming cost V 1 base and J 9 bases, with 12 bases left between them. The CDR3 has 13 amino acids. Looked up from germline, CDR1 is LGHDT and CDR2 is YNNKEL (reference sequence). The DNA for the CDR3 is TGTGCCAGCAGCCAAGGGGCCCCACTGAAAGCTTTCTTT. The encoded protein is CASSQGAPLKAFF.

The chain recombines TRBV9 with TRBJ2-3; D unclear. This CDR3 region has 14 residues. V was pared by 4 bases and J by 2 bases, with 11 bases between. Per germline, CDR1 SGDLS and CDR2 YYNGEE. DNA of the CDR3: TGTGCCAGCAGCTCGACGGGTGACACAGATACGCAGTATTTT. This encodes CASSSTGDTDTQYF.

The V and J genes are TRBV7-3 and TRBJ1-1; no firm D call. The germline V and J ends were trimmed by 5 bases and 4 bases, with 17 bases remaining between them. The CDR3 consists of 15 residues. Germline V CDR1 and CDR2: SGHTA, FQGTGA. In DNA form, the CDR3 reads TGTGCCAGCAGCCTCCGGGGAGGCTACGTCACTGAAGCTTTCTTT. It yields the protein CASSLRGGYVTEAFF.

This rearrangement joins TRBV6-1 to TRBJ2-4; no clear D gene. The CDR3 consists of 17 residues. V dropped 0 bases and J dropped 0 bases, with 12 bases sitting between them. Germline V lookup: CDR1 MNHNS, CDR2 SASEGT. This chain's CDR3 is CASSEAQTALAKNIQYF. The CDR3 DNA reads as TGTGCCAGCAGTGAAGCGCAAACAGCCTTAGCCAAAAACATTCAGTACTTC.

The genes are TRBV6-5 and TRBJ2-5; 12 bases match TRBD1. Germline V gene sequence: CDR1 MNHEY, CDR2 SVGAGI. There are 16 residues in the CDR3. The J segment lost 5 bases and the V segment lost 4 bases, leaving 8 bases of the junction unmatched. CDR3 region: CASSSIRDRGRETQYF. In DNA, the CDR3 is TGTGCCAGCAGTTCGATCCGGGACAGGGGGCGGGAGACCCAGTACTTC.

This sequence joins TRBV6-1 and TRBJ2-1; 8 bases fit TRBD2. V trimming: 4 bases; J trimming: 8 bases; junction bases outside the gene matches: 13. Germline V gene sequence: CDR1 MNHNS, CDR2 SASEGT. This CDR3 region has 16 residues. The CDR3 region is CASSGTSLLYTDEQFF. CDR3 nucleotide sequence: TGTGCCAGCAGTGGGACTAGCCTCCTCTATACAGATGAGCAGTTCTTC.